This T cell receptor beta chain was obtained from a study of Ad26.COV2.S vaccination and SARS-CoV-2 variants. Treatment of the sample: about 20 received Ad26.COV2.S at low or high dose, single or two shots; 5 received placebo; per-sample allocation not given. The samples date from day 63 after the first vaccine or placebo injection. Boston hosted the donor, who was an adult aged 18-55 years. The V end was cut by 9 bases, the J end by 3 bases, with 14 bases between. Germline V CDR1 and CDR2: KGHDR, SFDVKD. This CDR3 has 13 amino acids. Libraries were prepared by immunoSEQ multiplex PCR; TCRdb keeps only in-frame clonotypes and omits some of them. The sample lists around 320,000 clones; around 84% were seen once.

Sequencing was performed on peripheral blood, taken in a trial of Ad26.COV2.S vaccine versus placebo. V and J are TRBV24-1 and TRBJ2-7; D possibly corresponds to TRBD2 (5 bases). The TCR sequence derives from a person between 18 and 60 years old who received the Ad26.COV2.S COVID-19 vaccine or a placebo. The CDR3 nucleotides read TGTGCCACCGCGACGGAGGCCCTCTACGAGCAGTACTTC. It yields the protein CATATEALYEQYF.